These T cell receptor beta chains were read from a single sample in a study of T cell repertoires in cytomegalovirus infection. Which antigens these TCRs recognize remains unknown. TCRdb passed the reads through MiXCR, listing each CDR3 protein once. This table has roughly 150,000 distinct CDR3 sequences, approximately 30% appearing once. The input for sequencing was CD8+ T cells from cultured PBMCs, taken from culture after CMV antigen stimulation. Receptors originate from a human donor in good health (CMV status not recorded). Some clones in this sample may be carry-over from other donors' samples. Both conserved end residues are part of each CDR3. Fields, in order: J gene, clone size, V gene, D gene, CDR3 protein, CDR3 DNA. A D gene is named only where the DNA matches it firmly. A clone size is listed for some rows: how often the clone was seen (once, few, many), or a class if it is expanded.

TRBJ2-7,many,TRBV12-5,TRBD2,CASAGLAYEQYF,TGTGCTAGTGCCGGACTAGCCTACGAGCAGTACTTC
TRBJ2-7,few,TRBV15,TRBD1,CATTRDRGWEQYF,TGTGCCACCACCAGGGACAGGGGGTGGGAGCAGTACTTC
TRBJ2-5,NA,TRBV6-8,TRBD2,CASSQTSPLAGGLETQYF,TGTGCCAGCAGTCAAACCTCACCTTTAGCGGGGGGTTTGGAGACCCAGTACTTC
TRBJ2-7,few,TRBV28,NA,CASSLQAGNEQYF,TGTGCCAGCAGTTTACAGGCAGGGAACGAGCAGTACTTC
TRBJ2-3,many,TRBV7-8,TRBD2,CASSPGLAGGRTDTQYF,TGTGCCAGCAGCCCCGGACTAGCGGGGGGGCGAACAGATACGCAGTATTTT
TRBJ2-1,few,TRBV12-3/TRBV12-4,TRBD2,CASSPQPLAGGPHEQFF,TGTGCCAGCAGCCCTCAGCCCCTAGCGGGGGGGCCCCATGAGCAGTTCTTC
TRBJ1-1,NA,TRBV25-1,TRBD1,CASSMTGVTEAFF,TGTGCCAGCAGTATGACAGGGGTCACTGAAGCTTTCTTT
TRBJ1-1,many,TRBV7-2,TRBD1,CASSLSSGTGGAEAFF,TGTGCCAGCAGCTTATCGTCCGGGACAGGGGGCGCTGAAGCTTTCTTT
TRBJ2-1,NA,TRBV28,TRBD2,CASKDREGSSYNEQFF,TGTGCCAGCAAGGACCGGGAGGGAAGCTCCTACAATGAGCAGTTCTTC
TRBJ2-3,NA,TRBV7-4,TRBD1,CASSLVDGQGTDTQYF,TGTGCCAGCAGCTTAGTGGATGGACAGGGCACAGATACGCAGTATTTT
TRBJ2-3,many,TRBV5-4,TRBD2,CASGTSGGARDTQYF,TGTGCCAGCGGGACTAGCGGGGGGGCCCGAGATACGCAGTATTTT
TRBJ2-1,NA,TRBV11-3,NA,CASSSSHLPYNEQFF,TGTGCCAGCAGCTCGAGTCATTTACCCTACAATGAGCAGTTCTTC
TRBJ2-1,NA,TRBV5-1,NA,CASRVGHNEQFF,TGCGCCAGCAGGGTGGGACACAATGAGCAGTTCTTC
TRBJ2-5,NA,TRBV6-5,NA,CASSYSPGWETQYF,TGTGCCAGCAGTTACTCGCCAGGGTGGGAGACCCAGTACTTC
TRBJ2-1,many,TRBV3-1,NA,CASSQDQGISYNEQFF,TGTGCCAGCAGCCAAGATCAAGGGATCTCCTACAATGAGCAGTTCTTC
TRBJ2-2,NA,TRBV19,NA,CASSIDGSLGGELFF,TGTGCCAGTAGTATAGATGGCAGCCTGGGCGGGGAGCTGTTTTTT
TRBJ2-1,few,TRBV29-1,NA,CSVVPVGVRYNEQFF,TGCAGCGTTGTCCCCGTAGGGGTTCGGTACAATGAGCAGTTCTTC
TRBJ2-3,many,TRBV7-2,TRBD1,CASRWQGVDTDTQYF,TGTGCCAGCAGATGGCAGGGGGTAGATACAGATACGCAGTATTTT
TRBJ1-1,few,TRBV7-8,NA,CASSPHNTEAFF,TGTGCCAGCAGCCCTCATAACACTGAAGCTTTCTTT
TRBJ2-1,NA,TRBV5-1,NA,CASSLDRGTEQFF,TGCGCCAGCAGCTTGGATCGGGGGACAGAGCAGTTCTTC
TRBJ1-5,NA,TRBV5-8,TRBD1,CASSSMLDRDFSRNQPQHF,TGTGCCAGCAGCAGTATGTTGGACAGGGATTTTAGCCGCAATCAGCCCCAGCATTTT
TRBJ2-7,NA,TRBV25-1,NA,CASQESYEQYF,TGTGCCAGCCAGGAGAGTTACGAGCAGTACTTC
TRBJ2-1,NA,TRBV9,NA,CASSAKGVGRAGNEQFF,TGTGCCAGCAGCGCTAAAGGGGTGGGGCGGGCGGGGAATGAGCAGTTCTTC
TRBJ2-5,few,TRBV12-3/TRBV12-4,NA,CASRHFQETQYF,TGTGCCAGCCGACACTTTCAAGAGACCCAGTACTTC
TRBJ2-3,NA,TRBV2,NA,CASMGVASTDTQYF,TGTGCCAGCATGGGGGTCGCAAGCACAGATACGCAGTATTTT
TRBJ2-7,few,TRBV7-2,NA,CASSPLVGGSSYEQYF,TGTGCCAGCAGCCCCCTCGTGGGGGGTAGCTCCTACGAGCAGTACTTC
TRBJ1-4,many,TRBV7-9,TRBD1,CASGSDRDATNEKLFF,TGTGCCAGCGGCTCAGACAGGGATGCAACTAATGAAAAACTGTTTTTT
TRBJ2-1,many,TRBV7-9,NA,CASSAKSGARNEQFF,TGTGCCAGCAGCGCCAAATCGGGGGCGAGAAATGAGCAGTTCTTC
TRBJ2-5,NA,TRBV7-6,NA,CASSWPGTIQETQYF,TGTGCCAGCAGCTGGCCGGGGACCATTCAAGAGACCCAGTACTTC
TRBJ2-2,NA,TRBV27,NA,CASSLSRATGELFF,TGTGCCAGCAGTTTATCCAGGGCCACCGGGGAGCTGTTTTTT
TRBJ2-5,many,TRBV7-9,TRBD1,CASSPETGVMQTQYF,TGTGCCAGCAGCCCCGAGACAGGGGTAATGCAGACCCAGTACTTC
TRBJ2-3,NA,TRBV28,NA,CASSLRSSTDTQYF,TGTGCCAGCAGTTTGCGGTCTAGCACAGATACGCAGTATTTT
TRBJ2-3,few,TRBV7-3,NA,CASSLLGRDTQYF,TGTGCCAGCAGCTTATTGGGGAGAGATACGCAGTATTTT
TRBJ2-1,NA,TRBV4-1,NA,CASSQDWGYNEQFF,TGCGCCAGCAGCCAAGATTGGGGTTACAATGAGCAGTTCTTC
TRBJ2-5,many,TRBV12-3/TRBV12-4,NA,CASSLVGYQETQYF,TGTGCCAGCAGTTTAGTGGGCTACCAAGAGACCCAGTACTTC
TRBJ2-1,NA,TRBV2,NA,CASSEGGSYHNEQFF,TGTGCCAGCAGCGAGGGGGGGTCGTATCACAATGAGCAGTTCTTC
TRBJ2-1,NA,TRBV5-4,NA,CASSLLQGLDEQFF,TGTGCCAGCAGCTTGTTGCAGGGGCTGGATGAGCAGTTCTTC
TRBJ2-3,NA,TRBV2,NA,CASFTQGALDTQYF,TGTGCCAGCTTCACACAGGGTGCATTGGATACGCAGTATTTT
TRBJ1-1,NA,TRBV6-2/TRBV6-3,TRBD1,CASSFPWDRGLTEAFF,TGTGCCAGCAGCTTCCCTTGGGACAGGGGGCTAACTGAAGCTTTCTTT
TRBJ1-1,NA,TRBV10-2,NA,CASSESGANTEAFF,TGCGCCAGCAGTGAGTCGGGTGCGAACACTGAAGCTTTCTTT
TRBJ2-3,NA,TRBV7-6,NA,CASSSPRSDSATDTQYF,TGTGCCAGCAGCTCCCCTCGAAGCGATTCAGCCACAGATACGCAGTATTTT
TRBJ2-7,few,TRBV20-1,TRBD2,CSASYDLAGSSYEQYF,TGCAGTGCTTCTTACGACTTAGCGGGGAGCTCCTACGAGCAGTACTTC
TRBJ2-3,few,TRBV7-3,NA,CASSPGTTNTDTQYF,TGTGCCAGCAGCCCAGGGACGACGAACACAGATACGCAGTATTTT
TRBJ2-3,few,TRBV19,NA,CASSIDSVPPDTQYF,TGTGCCAGTAGTATCGATAGCGTGCCTCCCGATACGCAGTATTTT
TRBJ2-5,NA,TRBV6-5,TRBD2,CASSYSTSGGPTQYF,TGTGCCAGCAGTTACTCGACTAGCGGGGGGCCAACCCAGTACTTC
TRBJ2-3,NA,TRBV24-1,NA,CATSDTDGDTQYF,TGTGCCACCAGTGACACGGACGGGGATACGCAGTATTTT
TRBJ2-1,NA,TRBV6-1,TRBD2,CASKDLAGGFGEQFF,TGTGCCAGCAAAGATCTAGCGGGGGGTTTTGGTGAGCAGTTCTTC
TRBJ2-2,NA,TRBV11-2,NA,CASRIGGGWFQGDGELFF,TGTGCCAGCAGAATAGGGGGAGGGTGGTTTCAAGGAGACGGGGAGCTGTTTTTT
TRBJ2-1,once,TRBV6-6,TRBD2,CASRRSGGASYNEQFF,TGTGCCAGCAGACGTAGCGGGGGGGCCTCCTACAATGAGCAGTTCTTC
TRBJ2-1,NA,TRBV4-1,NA,CASSQVRVSGDEQFF,TGCGCCAGCAGCCAAGTTAGGGTTTCGGGGGACGAGCAGTTCTTC